These T cell receptor beta chains were read from a single sample in a study of blood T cell repertoires in COVID-19. TCRdb keeps only in-frame clones here, not all; method: immunoSEQ multiplex PCR. The sample yields about 150,000 clones, under 90% seen once. Sequenced input: peripheral blood. The receptors originated from a man in his fifties or sixties with acute or convalescent COVID-19. CDR3s include the opening cysteine and the closing phenylalanine or tryptophan. D genes are given only for firm matches. The size of a clone is reported for some rows only, either as once, few or many, or as a class for expanded clones.

clone size,V gene,J gene,D gene,CDR3 DNA,CDR3 protein
once,TRBV5-1,TRBJ2-7,TRBD2,TGCGCCAGCAGCCCAACTAGCGGGGGCTTGAAGCAGTACTTC,CASSPTSGGLKQYF
once,TRBV11-1,TRBJ2-7,-,TGTGCCAGCAGCCTGTGGGGGGACCAAGTATACGAGCAGTACTTC,CASSLWGDQVYEQYF
-,TRBV7-8,TRBJ1-4,TRBD1,TGTGCCAGCAGCCCTCGGACAGGGACGAATGAAAAACTGTTTTTT,CASSPRTGTNEKLFF
-,TRBV28,TRBJ2-1,-,TGTGCCAGCAGCAGTCAGGGGAATGCCCCCCTCTATGAGCAGTTCTTC,CASSSQGNAPLYEQFF
-,TRBV14,TRBJ1-1,-,TGTGCCAGCAGCCCCTCCGCAGGGGTTGGCTCGAGGACTGAAGCTTTCTTT,CASSPSAGVGSRTEAFF
once,TRBV28,TRBJ2-4,-,TGTGCCAGCAGTCCGACAAGGTACATAGTAGCCAAAAACATTCAGTACTTC,CASSPTRYIVAKNIQYF
-,TRBV7-2,TRBJ2-7,-,TGTGCCAGCAGCTTAGGGGGCCCTCGGAACGGGGAGCAGTACTTC,CASSLGGPRNGEQYF
-,TRBV14,TRBJ2-3,-,TGTGCCAGCAGCCAAGTAGGGGGAAATACGCAGTATTTT,CASSQVGGNTQYF
few,TRBV9,TRBJ1-1,-,TGTGCCAGCAGCCGGAGAGGGAGTAACACTGAAGCTTTCTTT,CASSRRGSNTEAFF
-,TRBV5-1,TRBJ1-5,-,TGCGCCAGCAGCGCGGCACAGGGTCAGCCCCAGCATTTT,CASSAAQGQPQHF
-,TRBV5-5,TRBJ2-7,TRBD2,TGTGCCAGCAGCACTGGACTAGCGGGGGGGCAGATATCCTACGAGCAGTACTTC,CASSTGLAGGQISYEQYF
-,TRBV6-6,TRBJ2-7,TRBD1,TGTGCCAGCAGCCCTAGGACAGGTATCACCTACGAGCAGTACTTC,CASSPRTGITYEQYF
few,TRBV4-3,TRBJ2-3,-,TGCGCCAGCAGCCAAGAACCCCCAGGATCTAGCACAGATACGCAGTATTTT,CASSQEPPGSSTDTQYF
-,TRBV5-4,TRBJ2-7,TRBD2,TGTGCCAGCAGGCTAGCGGGAGGACCCTACGAGCAGTACTTC,CASRLAGGPYEQYF
-,TRBV18,TRBJ2-2,-,TGTGCCAGCTCACCGAGGCGGACATCGAACACCGGGGAGCTGTTTTTT,CASSPRRTSNTGELFF
-,TRBV9,TRBJ2-6,-,TGTGCCAGCAGCGTAGAATTGGGGCAGTTCAACTCTGGGGCCAACGTCCTGACTTTC,CASSVELGQFNSGANVLTF
few,TRBV11-2,TRBJ2-1,-,TGTGCCAGCAGCTTAGGTAGCCAGGGCGCCTACAATGAGCAGTTCTTC,CASSLGSQGAYNEQFF
-,TRBV9,TRBJ2-3,-,TGTGCCAGCAGCGTAGGGCGGACAAATTCATATACGCAGTATTTT,CASSVGRTNSYTQYF
-,TRBV19,TRBJ2-3,TRBD2,TGTGCCAGTAGTCCAGGGACTAGCGGGGCGTTCACAGATACGCAGTATTTT,CASSPGTSGAFTDTQYF
-,TRBV3-1/TRBV3-2,TRBJ1-5,-,TGTGCCAGCAGCCAAGGGACAGCCTATCAGCCCCAGCATTTT,CASSQGTAYQPQHF
few,TRBV9,TRBJ1-2,-,TGTGCCAGCAGCCCGACAGTTTACTATGGCTACACCTTC,CASSPTVYYGYTF
-,TRBV12-5,TRBJ1-2,TRBD1,TGTGCTAGTGGTTTGGAACAGGGGATGGTCTATGGCTACACCTTC,CASGLEQGMVYGYTF
few,TRBV5-4,TRBJ2-7,TRBD1,TGTGCCAGCAGCCCAAGACAGGGGGTCGCCTACGAGCAGTACTTC,CASSPRQGVAYEQYF
-,TRBV27,TRBJ2-3,TRBD1,TGTGCCAGCAGTACCTCGACAGGGGGAGGCCCAGATACGCAGTATTTT,CASSTSTGGGPDTQYF
-,TRBV23-1,TRBJ2-2,TRBD2,TGCGCCAGCAGTCAATTACGGGGGGGCTTCACCGGGGAGCTGTTTTTT,CASSQLRGGFTGELFF
-,TRBV6-2/TRBV6-3,TRBJ2-5,-,TGTGCCAGCAGCCCTGGATGGACTTCCCAAGAGACCCAGTACTTC,CASSPGWTSQETQYF
-,TRBV30,TRBJ1-2,TRBD1,TGTGCCGCAGACAGGGGGGGCTATGGCTACACCTTC,CAADRGGYGYTF
-,TRBV5-1,TRBJ1-3,-,TGCGCCAGCAGCTTGGGGGCGTCGCAGGGAAACACCATATATTTT,CASSLGASQGNTIYF
once,TRBV6-2/TRBV6-3,TRBJ2-2,-,TGTGCCAGCAGTTACCCCCGAGGGGGTGCTTTGAGGGAGCTGTTTTTT,CASSYPRGGALRELFF
few,TRBV3-1/TRBV3-2,TRBJ2-1,TRBD2,TGTGCCAGCAGCCGGAGGGGAGCGGGAGCCCTCCTGAAGGGGGATGAGCAGTTCTTC,CASSRRGAGALLKGDEQFF
once,TRBV5-5,TRBJ2-7,TRBD2,TGTGCCAGCAGCTTGGTCACTAGCGGGAGGGCGTACCAGTACTTC,CASSLVTSGRAYQYF
few,TRBV27,TRBJ1-5,-,TGTGCCAGCAGAAGCCACAAGGGCAGGGAGCCCCAGCATTTT,CASRSHKGREPQHF
-,TRBV7-2,TRBJ2-3,-,TGTGCCAGCAGCTCAGTCGAGGCTACGCAGTATTTT,CASSSVEATQYF
-,TRBV7-8,TRBJ2-3,TRBD2,TGTGCCAGCAGCTTAGCGAACCTAGCGGTAAACACAGATACGCAGTATTTT,CASSLANLAVNTDTQYF
-,TRBV5-1,TRBJ2-6,-,TGCGCCAGCAGACAGGGCCTCGCCGGGGTAGCTGGGGCCAACGTCCTGACTTTC,CASRQGLAGVAGANVLTF
-,TRBV29-1,TRBJ2-1,-,TGCAGCGTTGGGAGGGGCCGCTCCTACAATGAGCAGTTCTTC,CSVGRGRSYNEQFF
-,TRBV5-4,TRBJ2-2,TRBD2,TGTGCCAGCAGCCCACTAGCGGGAGGCACCGGGGAGCTGTTTTTT,CASSPLAGGTGELFF
-,TRBV19,TRBJ1-3,TRBD1,TGTGCCAGTAGTACATGGACAGGAGAATTTTCTGGAAACACCATATATTTT,CASSTWTGEFSGNTIYF
-,TRBV6-2/TRBV6-3,TRBJ2-7,-,TGTGCCAGCAGTCAAGGGACAAACTACGAGCAGTACTTC,CASSQGTNYEQYF
-,TRBV3-1/TRBV3-2,TRBJ1-3,-,TGTGCCAGCAGCCAAGACGGGATCTCTGGAAACACCATATATTTT,CASSQDGISGNTIYF
-,TRBV28,TRBJ2-1,TRBD1,TGTGCCAGCAGTTTACGGGACAGGGCCCACCTTTCCTACAATGAGCAGTTCTTC,CASSLRDRAHLSYNEQFF
-,TRBV24-1,TRBJ2-1,-,TGTGCCACCAGTGCCCTCCGGGGAAACAATGAGCAGTTCTTC,CATSALRGNNEQFF
-,TRBV19,TRBJ2-7,-,TGTGCCAGTAGTATAGTGGGGAGTCGGCAGTACTTC,CASSIVGSRQYF
few,TRBV7-2,TRBJ1-5,TRBD1,TGTGCCAGCAGCCCGGACAGGGTAAATCAGCCCCAGCATTTT,CASSPDRVNQPQHF
-,TRBV7-9,TRBJ1-1,-,TGTGCCAGCAGCCGGGAGGCACGGAACACTGAAGCTTTCTTT,CASSREARNTEAFF
few,TRBV5-6,TRBJ2-7,-,TGTGCCAGCAGCTTGCCCGGCGGGGTCGAGCAGTACTTC,CASSLPGGVEQYF
-,TRBV28,TRBJ2-7,-,TGTGCCAGCAGTTTACTGCGCTACGAGCAGTACTTC,CASSLLRYEQYF
-,TRBV7-2,TRBJ1-1,-,TGTGCCAGCAGCTCGCAGGGGAACACTGAAGCTTTCTTT,CASSSQGNTEAFF
-,TRBV3-1/TRBV3-2,TRBJ2-5,-,TGTGCCAGCAGCCAAGGTGGACCTTCAGGGTTTCGTCGAGAGACCCAGTACTTC,CASSQGGPSGFRRETQYF
-,TRBV5-1,TRBJ1-4,TRBD1,TGCGCCAGCAGAGGAGGGGGACAGGGAGGAGAAAAACTGTTTTTT,CASRGGGQGGEKLFF
-,TRBV18,TRBJ1-3,TRBD1,TGTGCCACCGCGTATGGACAGGGGAAAGGAAACACCATATATTTT,CATAYGQGKGNTIYF
-,TRBV6-6,TRBJ1-5,TRBD1,TGTGCCAGCAGTGGGGGGACAGGGGGAAATCAGCCCCAGCATTTT,CASSGGTGGNQPQHF
-,TRBV5-4,TRBJ2-3,-,TGTGCCAGCAGCTTACCGGGGGATACGCAGTATTTT,CASSLPGDTQYF
few,TRBV30,TRBJ2-3,TRBD1,TGTGCCTGGGCAACAGGGGACGGTCTCGCAGATACGCAGTATTTT,CAWATGDGLADTQYF
once,TRBV5-5,TRBJ2-1,TRBD1,TGTGCCAGCAGCCCTCCCCGGACAGGGATCAATGAGCAGTTCTTC,CASSPPRTGINEQFF
-,TRBV9,TRBJ2-3,TRBD2,TGTGCCAGCAGCGTAGTAGGACTAGCGGGGGGTTTCACAGATACGCAGTATTTT,CASSVVGLAGGFTDTQYF
few,TRBV10-3,TRBJ1-1,-,TGTGCCATCAGTGACAGGGTTGGCGGCAACACTGAAGCTTTCTTT,CAISDRVGGNTEAFF